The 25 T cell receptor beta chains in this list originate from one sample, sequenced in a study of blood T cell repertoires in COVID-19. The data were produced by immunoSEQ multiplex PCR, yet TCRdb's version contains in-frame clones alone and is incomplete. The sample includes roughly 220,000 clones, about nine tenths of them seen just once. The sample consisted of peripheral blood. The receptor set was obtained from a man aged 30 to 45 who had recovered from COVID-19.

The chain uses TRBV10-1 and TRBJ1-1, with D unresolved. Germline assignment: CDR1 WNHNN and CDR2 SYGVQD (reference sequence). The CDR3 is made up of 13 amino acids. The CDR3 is CASAPTLNTEAFF. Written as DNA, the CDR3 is TGCGCTTCCGCACCAACTTTGAACACTGAAGCTTTCTTT.

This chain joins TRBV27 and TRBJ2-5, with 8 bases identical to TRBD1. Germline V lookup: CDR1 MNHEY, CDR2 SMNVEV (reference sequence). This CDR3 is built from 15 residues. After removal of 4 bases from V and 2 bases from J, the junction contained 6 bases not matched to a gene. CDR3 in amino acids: CASSSQGVEQETQYF. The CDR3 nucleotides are TGTGCCAGCAGTTCACAGGGGGTAGAACAAGAGACCCAGTACTTC.

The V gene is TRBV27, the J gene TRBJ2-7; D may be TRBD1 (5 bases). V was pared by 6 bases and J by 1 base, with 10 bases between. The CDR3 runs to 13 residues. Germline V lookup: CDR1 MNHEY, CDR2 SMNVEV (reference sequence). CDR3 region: CASSLGASYEQYF. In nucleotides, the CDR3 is TGTGCCAGCAGCCTAGGGGCTTCCTACGAGCAGTACTTC.

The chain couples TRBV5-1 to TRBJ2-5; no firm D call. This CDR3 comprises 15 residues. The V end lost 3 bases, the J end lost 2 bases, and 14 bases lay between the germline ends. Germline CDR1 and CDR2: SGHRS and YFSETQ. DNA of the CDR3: TGCGCCAGCAGCTCCAGCGTCGGAAAGCAAGAGACCCAGTACTTC. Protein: CASSSSVGKQETQYF. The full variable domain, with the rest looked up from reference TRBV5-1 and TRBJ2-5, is KAGVTQTPRYLIKTRGQQVTLSCSPISGHRSVSWYQQTPGQGLQFLFEYFSETQRNKGNFPGRFSGRQFSNSRSEMNVSTLELGDSALYLCASSSSVGKQETQYFGPGTRLLVL.

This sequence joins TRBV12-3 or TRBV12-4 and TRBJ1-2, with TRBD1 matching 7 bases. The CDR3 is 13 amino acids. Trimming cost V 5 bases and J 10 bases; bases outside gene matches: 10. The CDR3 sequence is CASSRPGQFDYTF. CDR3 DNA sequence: TGTGCCAGCAGTCGGCCGGGACAGTTCGACTACACCTTC.

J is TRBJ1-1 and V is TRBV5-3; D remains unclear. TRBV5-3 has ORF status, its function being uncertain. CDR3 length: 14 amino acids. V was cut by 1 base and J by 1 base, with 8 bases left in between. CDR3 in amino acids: CARSLIRENTEAFF. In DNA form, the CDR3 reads TGTGCCAGAAGCTTGATCCGAGAGAACACTGAAGCTTTCTTT.

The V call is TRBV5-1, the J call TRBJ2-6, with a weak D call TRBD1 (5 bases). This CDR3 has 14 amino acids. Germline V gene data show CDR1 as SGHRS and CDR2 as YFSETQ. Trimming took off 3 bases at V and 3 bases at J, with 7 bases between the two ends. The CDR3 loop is CASSWTSGANVLTF. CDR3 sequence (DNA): TGCGCCAGCAGCTGGACAAGTGGGGCCAACGTCCTGACTTTC.

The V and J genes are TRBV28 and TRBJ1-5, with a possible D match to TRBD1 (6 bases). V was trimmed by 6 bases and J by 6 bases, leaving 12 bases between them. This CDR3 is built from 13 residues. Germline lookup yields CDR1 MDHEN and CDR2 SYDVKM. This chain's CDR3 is CASRDRVGQPQHF. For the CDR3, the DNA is TGTGCCAGCAGGGACAGAGTGGGTCAGCCCCAGCATTTT. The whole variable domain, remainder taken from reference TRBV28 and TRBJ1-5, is DVKVTQSSRYLVKRTGEKVFLECVQDMDHENMFWYRQDPGLGLRLIYFSYDVKMKEKGDIPEGYSVSREKKERFSLILESASTNQTSMYLCASRDRVGQPQHFGDGTRLSIL.

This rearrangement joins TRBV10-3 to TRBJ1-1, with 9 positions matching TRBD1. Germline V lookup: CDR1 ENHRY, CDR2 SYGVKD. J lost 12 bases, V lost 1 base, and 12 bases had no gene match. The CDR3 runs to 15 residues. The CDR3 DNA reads TGTGCCATCAGTGAGTATGAGGGACAGGGTAGGAATACTTTCTTT. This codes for CAISEYEGQGRNTFF.

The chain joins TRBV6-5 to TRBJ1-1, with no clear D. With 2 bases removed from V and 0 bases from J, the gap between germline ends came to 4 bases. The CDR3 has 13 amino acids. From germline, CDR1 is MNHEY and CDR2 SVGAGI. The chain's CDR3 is CASSYTVNTEAFF. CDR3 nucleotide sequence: TGTGCCAGCAGTTACACAGTGAACACTGAAGCTTTCTTT.

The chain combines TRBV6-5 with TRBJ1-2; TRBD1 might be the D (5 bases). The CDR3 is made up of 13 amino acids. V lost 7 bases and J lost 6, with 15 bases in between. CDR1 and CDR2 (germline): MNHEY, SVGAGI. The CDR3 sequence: CASTTQGTNGYTF. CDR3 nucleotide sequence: TGTGCCAGCACCACCCAGGGTACGAATGGCTACACCTTC.

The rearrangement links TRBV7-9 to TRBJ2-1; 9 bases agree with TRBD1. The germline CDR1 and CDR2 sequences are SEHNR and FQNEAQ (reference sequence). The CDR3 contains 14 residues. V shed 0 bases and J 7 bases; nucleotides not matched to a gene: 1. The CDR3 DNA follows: TGTGCCAGCAGCTTAGCCGGGACAGGGAATGAGCAGTTCTTC. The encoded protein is CASSLAGTGNEQFF.

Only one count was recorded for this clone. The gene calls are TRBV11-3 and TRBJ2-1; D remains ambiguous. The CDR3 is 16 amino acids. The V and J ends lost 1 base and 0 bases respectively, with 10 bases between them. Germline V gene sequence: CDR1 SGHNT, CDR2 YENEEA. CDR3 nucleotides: TGTGCCAGCAGCTTAGCTCGAGCGAGCTCCTACAATGAGCAGTTCTTC. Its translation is CASSLARASSYNEQFF.

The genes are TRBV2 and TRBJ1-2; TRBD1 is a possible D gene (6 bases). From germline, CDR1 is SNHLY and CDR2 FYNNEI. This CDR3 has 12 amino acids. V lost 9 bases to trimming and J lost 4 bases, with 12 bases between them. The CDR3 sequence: CASRTDRYGYTF. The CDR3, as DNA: TGTGCCAGTCGGACAGACCGCTATGGCTACACCTTC. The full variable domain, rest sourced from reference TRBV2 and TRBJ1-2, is EPEVTQTPSHQVTQMGQEVILRCVPISNHLYFYWYRQILGQKVEFLVSFYNNEISEKSEIFDDQFSVERPDGSNFTLKIRSTKLEDSAMYFCASRTDRYGYTFGSGTRLTVV.

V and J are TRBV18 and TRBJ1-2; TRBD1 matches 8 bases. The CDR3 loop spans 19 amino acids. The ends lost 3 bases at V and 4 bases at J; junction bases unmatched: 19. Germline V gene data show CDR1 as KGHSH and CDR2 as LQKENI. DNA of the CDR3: TGTGCCAGCTCACCGGACGGCAGGGGGCCTCCGGACAACCGCTATGGCTACACCTTC. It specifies CASSPDGRGPPDNRYGYTF.

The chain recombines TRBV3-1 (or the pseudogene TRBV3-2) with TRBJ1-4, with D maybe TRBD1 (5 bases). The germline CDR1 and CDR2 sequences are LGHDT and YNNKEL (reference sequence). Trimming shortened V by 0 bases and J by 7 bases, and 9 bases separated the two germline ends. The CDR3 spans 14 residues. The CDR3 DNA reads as TGTGCCAGCAGCCAAGAGGTCGGGGGTGAAAAACTGTTTTTT. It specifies CASSQEVGGEKLFF.

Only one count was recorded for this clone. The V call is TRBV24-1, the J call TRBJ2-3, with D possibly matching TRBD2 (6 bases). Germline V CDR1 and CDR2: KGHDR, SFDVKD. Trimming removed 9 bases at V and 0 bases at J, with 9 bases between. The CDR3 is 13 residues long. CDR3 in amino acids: CATGGESTDTQYF. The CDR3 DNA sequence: TGTGCCACCGGCGGGGAAAGCACAGATACGCAGTATTTT.

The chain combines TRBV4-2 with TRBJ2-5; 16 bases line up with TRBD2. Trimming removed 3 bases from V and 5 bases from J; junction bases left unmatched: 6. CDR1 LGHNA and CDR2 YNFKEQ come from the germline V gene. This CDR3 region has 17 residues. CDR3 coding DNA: TGTGCCAGCAGCCAGGGGACTAGCGGGGGGGCCGGGGAGACCCAGTACTTC. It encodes CASSQGTSGGAGETQYF.

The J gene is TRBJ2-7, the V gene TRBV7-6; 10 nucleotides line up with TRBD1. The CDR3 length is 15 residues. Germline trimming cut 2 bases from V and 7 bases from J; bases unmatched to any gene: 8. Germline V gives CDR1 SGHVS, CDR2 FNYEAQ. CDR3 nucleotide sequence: TGTGCCAGCAGCTTAAGGACAGGGGGAGGGGAAGAGCAGTACTTC. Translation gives CASSLRTGGGEEQYF.

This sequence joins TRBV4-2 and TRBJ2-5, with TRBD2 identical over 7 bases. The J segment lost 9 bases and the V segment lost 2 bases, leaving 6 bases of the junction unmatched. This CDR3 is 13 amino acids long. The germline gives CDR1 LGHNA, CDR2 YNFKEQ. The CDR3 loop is CASSQREGDPQYF. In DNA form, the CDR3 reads TGTGCCAGCAGCCAAAGGGAGGGTGATCCCCAGTACTTC.

The CDR3 is CASRWPQGALGYTF. The CDR3 DNA sequence: TGTGCCAGCAGATGGCCTCAGGGGGCCCTTGGCTACACCTTC. The rearrangement uses TRBV6-5 and TRBJ1-2, with 8 bases that match TRBD1. The CDR3 is 14 amino acids. CDR1 and CDR2 from the germline V gene are MNHEY and SVGAGI. The trim removed 6 bases at V and 7 bases at J, leaving 10 bases unmatched.

The CDR3 region has the DNA TGTGCCAGCAGCTTAGTTCCCGACAGGACCGACAATGAGCAGTTCTTC. Translated: CASSLVPDRTDNEQFF. V is TRBV7-6 and J is TRBJ2-1, with D possibly TRBD1 on 6 matching bases. The CDR3 is made up of 16 amino acids. The ends were cut back, 1 base at V and 5 bases at J, with 15 bases in the middle. CDR1 is SGHVS, CDR2 FNYEAQ, per germline.

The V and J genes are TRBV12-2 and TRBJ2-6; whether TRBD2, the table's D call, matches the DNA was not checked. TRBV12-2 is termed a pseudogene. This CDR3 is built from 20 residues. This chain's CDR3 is CASRLARRRVSSSGANVLTF. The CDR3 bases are TGTGCAAGTCGCTTAGCGCGGCGGAGGGTAAGTAGCTCTGGGGCCAACGTCCTGACTTTC.

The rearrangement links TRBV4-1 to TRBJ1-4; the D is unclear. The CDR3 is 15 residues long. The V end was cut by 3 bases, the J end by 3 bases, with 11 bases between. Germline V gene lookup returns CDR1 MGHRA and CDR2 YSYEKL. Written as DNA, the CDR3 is TGCGCCAGCAGCCAGCCGAGGGAGGCTAATGAAAAACTGTTTTTT. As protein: CASSQPREANEKLFF.

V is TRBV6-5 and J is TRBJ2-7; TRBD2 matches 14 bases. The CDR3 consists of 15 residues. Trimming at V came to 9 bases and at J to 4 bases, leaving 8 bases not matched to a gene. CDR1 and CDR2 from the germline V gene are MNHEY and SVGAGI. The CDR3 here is CASSTGTSGGYEQYF. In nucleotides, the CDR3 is TGTGCCAGTTCGACCGGGACTAGCGGGGGTTACGAGCAGTACTTC.